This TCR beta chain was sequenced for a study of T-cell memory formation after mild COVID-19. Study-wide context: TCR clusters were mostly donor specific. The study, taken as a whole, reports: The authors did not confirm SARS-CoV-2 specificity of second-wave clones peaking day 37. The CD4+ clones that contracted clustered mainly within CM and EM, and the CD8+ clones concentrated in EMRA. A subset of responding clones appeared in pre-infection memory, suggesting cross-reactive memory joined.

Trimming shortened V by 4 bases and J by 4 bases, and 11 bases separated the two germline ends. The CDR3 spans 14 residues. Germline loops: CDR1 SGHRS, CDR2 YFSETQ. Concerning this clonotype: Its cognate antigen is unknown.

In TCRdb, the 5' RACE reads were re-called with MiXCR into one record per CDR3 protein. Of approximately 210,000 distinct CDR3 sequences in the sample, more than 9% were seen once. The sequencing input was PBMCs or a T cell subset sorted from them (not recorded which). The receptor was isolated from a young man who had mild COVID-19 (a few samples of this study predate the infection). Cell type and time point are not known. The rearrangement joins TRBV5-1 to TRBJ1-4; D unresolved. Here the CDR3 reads CASSADGLNEKLFF. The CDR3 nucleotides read TGCGCCAGCAGCGCCGACGGTCTTAATGAAAAACTGTTTTTT.